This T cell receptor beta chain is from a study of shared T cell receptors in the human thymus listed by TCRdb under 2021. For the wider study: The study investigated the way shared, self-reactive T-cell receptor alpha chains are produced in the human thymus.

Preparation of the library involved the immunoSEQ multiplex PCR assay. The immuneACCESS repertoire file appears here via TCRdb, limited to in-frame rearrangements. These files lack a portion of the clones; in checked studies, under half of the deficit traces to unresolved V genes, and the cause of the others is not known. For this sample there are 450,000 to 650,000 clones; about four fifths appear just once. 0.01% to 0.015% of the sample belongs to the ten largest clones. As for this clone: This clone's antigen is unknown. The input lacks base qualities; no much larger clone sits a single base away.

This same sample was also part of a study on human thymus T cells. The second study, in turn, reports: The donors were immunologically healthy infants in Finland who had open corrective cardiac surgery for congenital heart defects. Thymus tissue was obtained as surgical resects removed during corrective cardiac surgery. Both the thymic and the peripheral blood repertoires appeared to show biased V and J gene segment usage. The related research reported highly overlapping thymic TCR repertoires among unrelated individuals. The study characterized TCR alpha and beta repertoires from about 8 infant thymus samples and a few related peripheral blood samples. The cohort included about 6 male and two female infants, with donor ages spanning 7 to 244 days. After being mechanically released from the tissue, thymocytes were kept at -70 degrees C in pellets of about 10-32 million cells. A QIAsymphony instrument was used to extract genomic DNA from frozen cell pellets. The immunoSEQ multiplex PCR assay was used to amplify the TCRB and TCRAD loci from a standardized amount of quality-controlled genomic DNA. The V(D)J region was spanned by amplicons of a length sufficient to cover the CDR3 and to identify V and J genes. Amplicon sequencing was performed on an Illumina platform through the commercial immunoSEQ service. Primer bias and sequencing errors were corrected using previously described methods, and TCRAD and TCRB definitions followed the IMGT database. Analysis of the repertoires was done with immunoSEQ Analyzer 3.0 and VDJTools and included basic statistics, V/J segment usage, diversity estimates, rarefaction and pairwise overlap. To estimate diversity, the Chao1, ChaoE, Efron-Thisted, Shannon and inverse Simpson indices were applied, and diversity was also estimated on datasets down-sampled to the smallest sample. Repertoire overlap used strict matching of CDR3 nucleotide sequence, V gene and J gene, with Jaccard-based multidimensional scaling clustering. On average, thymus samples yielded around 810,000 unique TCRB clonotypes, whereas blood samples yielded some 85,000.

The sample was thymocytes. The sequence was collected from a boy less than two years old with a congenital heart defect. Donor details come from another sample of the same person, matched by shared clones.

CDR3 protein: CASSQAQGNNEQFF. The DNA reads as follows: TGCGCCAGCAGCCAAGCCCAGGGGAACAATGAGCAGTTCTTC. Recombination joined TRBV4-3 with TRBJ2-1; perhaps TRBD1 is the D gene, with 6 bases matching. V was cut back by 1 base and J by 5 bases, leaving a gap of 9 bases between them. The CDR3 covers 14 residues, taking in both the cysteine and the phenylalanine. Of all the DNA, just the CDR3 is kept, 42 bases in frame from base 1. Looking up the germline V gene yields CDR1 LGHNA and CDR2 YSLEER.